Shown below are 16 T cell receptor beta chains from a single sample sequenced in a study of T cell responses to AZD1222 COVID-19 vaccine. Libraries were prepared by immunoSEQ multiplex PCR; TCRdb keeps only in-frame clonotypes and omits some of them. This sample has some 120,000 clones, with approximately 93% found just once. The sequenced sample was peripheral blood, obtained on day 0 of AZD1222 vaccination. All receptors come from an adult in good health.

The genes are TRBV12-3 or TRBV12-4 and TRBJ1-5; D call uncertain. V was pared by 3 bases and J by 10 bases, with 13 bases between. The CDR3 contains 13 residues. CDR3 sequence reads: CASSFLGISPQHF. The DNA of the CDR3 is TGTGCCAGCAGTTTCTTGGGAATCAGCCCCCAGCATTTT.

V gene TRBV28 combines with J gene TRBJ2-4; tentative D call: TRBD2 (5 bases). This CDR3 is 15 amino acids long. Germline CDR1 reads MDHEN; CDR2 reads SYDVKM. Trimming pared 6 bases from V and 6 bases from J, leaving 18 bases between. The CDR3 loop is CASSSTSFAGNIQYF. The CDR3 nucleotides read TGTGCCAGCAGCTCTACAAGCTTTGCGGGAAACATTCAGTACTTC.

CDR3 amino acids: CASRFRGDNEKLFF. The CDR3 region has the DNA TGTGCCAGCAGATTCAGGGGGGATAATGAAAAACTGTTTTTT. The chain recombines TRBV6-6 with TRBJ1-4, with 7 bases identical to TRBD1. The germline V gene has CDR1 MNHNY and CDR2 SVGAGI (reference sequence). CDR3 length equals 14 residues. J gave up 4 bases and V 6 bases, and 5 bases lay outside the gene matches.

The V call is TRBV4-1, the J call TRBJ2-1, with D unresolved. The CDR3 sequence is 13 residues long. The germline V and J ends were trimmed by 0 bases and 8 bases, with 8 bases remaining between them. The germline V gene has CDR1 MGHRA and CDR2 YSYEKL. The CDR3 loop reads CASSQEDNYEQFF. Written as DNA, the CDR3 is TGCGCCAGCAGCCAAGAAGACAACTATGAGCAGTTCTTC.

The rearrangement joins TRBV28 to TRBJ1-5; no clear D gene. Per the germline V gene, CDR1 is MDHEN and CDR2 is SYDVKM. The germline V and J ends were trimmed by 3 bases and 0 bases, with 15 bases remaining between them. The CDR3 sequence is 17 residues long. CDR3 sequence reads: CASSLRTEDYSNQPQHF. For the CDR3, the DNA is TGTGCCAGCAGTTTGAGGACCGAAGACTATAGCAATCAGCCCCAGCATTTT.

This clone was observed a single time. J is TRBJ2-3 and V is TRBV6-1; a possible D gene is TRBD2 (6 bases). Germline V CDR1 and CDR2: MNHNS, SASEGT. This CDR3 contains 16 residues. Trimming pared 4 bases from V and 0 bases from J, leaving 14 bases between. In DNA, the CDR3 is TGTGCCAGCAGTGCTCTGACTAGATCGAGCACAGATACGCAGTATTTT. Encoded protein: CASSALTRSSTDTQYF.

The chain recombines TRBV29-1 with TRBJ1-2, with unresolved D. Germline CDR1 and CDR2: SQVTM and ANQGSEA. CDR3 length: 12 residues. The ends were cut back, 4 bases at V and 2 bases at J, with 8 bases in the middle. The CDR3 here is CSVVGQNYGYTF. CDR3 nucleotide sequence: TGCAGCGTTGTCGGCCAAAACTATGGCTACACCTTC.

The chain recombines TRBV14 with TRBJ2-7; D remains unclear. The V end lost 0 bases, the J end lost 7 bases, and 19 bases lay between the germline ends. Germline lookup yields CDR1 SGHDN and CDR2 FVKESK. The CDR3 length is 16 residues. The CDR3 coding sequence is TGTGCCAGCAGCCAAGAACCCTGGTGGAGAACCCGGGAGCAGTACTTC. Its translation is CASSQEPWWRTREQYF.

The V and J genes are TRBV11-2 and TRBJ2-7; 11 bases are a match to TRBD1. The CDR3 has 12 residues. V lost 8 bases and J lost 3; bases outside the gene matches: 0. Germline CDR1 is SGHAT and CDR2 is FQNNGV. The CDR3 loop reads CASGTGGYEQYF. CDR3 DNA sequence: TGTGCCAGCGGGACAGGGGGCTACGAGCAGTACTTC.

The CDR3 loop is CATSDGKGWETQYF. The DNA of the CDR3 is TGTGCCACCAGTGATGGCAAGGGGTGGGAGACCCAGTACTTC. The genes are TRBV24-1 and TRBJ2-5, with D possibly being TRBD1 (5 bases). The CDR3 extends over 14 amino acids. Germline V gene lookup returns CDR1 KGHDR and CDR2 SFDVKD. Trimming removed 3 bases at V and 5 bases at J, with 12 bases between.

The chain employs TRBV7-9 and TRBJ1-2; TRBD1 matches at 7 bases. This CDR3 is built from 15 residues. V shed 5 bases, J shed 0 bases, and the junction held 6 bases outside the gene matches. Germline V gives CDR1 SEHNR, CDR2 FQNEAQ (reference sequence). DNA of the CDR3: TGTGCCAGCAGCAAGGGACAGACGTCTAACTATGGCTACACCTTC. Its protein product is CASSKGQTSNYGYTF.

The chain couples TRBV11-2 to TRBJ1-3; D unresolved. V lost 5 bases and J lost 0, with 8 bases in between. The V gene's germline CDR1 is SGHAT and CDR2 FQNNGV. The CDR3 loop spans 14 amino acids. Written as DNA, the CDR3 is TGTGCCAGCAGCGCTGCCAGCTCTGGAAACACCATATATTTT. Translation gives CASSAASSGNTIYF.

The rearrangement links TRBV28 to TRBJ2-2; 7 bases line up with TRBD2. The CDR3 totals 14 residues. V lost 10 bases to trimming and J lost 4 bases; unmatched junction nucleotides: 9. Germline V gene lookup returns CDR1 MDHEN and CDR2 SYDVKM. In nucleotides, the CDR3 is TGTGCCACCAGACCGACGGGGGGCACCGGGGAGCTGTTTTTT. Translating it yields CATRPTGGTGELFF.

V and J are TRBV25-1 and TRBJ2-3, with 8 bases lining up with TRBD1. The CDR3 length is 14 residues. In germline, CDR1 is MGHDK, CDR2 SYGVNS. Unmatched junction bases numbered 7, after V lost 6 bases and J lost 5 bases. CDR3 amino acids: CASRSGGSIDTQYF. CDR3 DNA sequence: TGTGCCAGCAGGTCAGGGGGCTCAATAGATACGCAGTATTTT.

The table lists this clone with a count of one. This chain uses TRBV5-4 with TRBJ2-1, with TRBD2 identical over 12 bases. With 5 bases clipped from V and 4 bases from J, the junction kept 7 bases outside the gene matches. Germline V gives CDR1 SGHNT, CDR2 YYREEE (reference sequence). This CDR3 contains 16 residues. The CDR3 is CASRLGLAGKYNEQFF. The CDR3 nucleotides are TGTGCCAGCAGACTCGGACTAGCGGGGAAATACAATGAGCAGTTCTTC.

This chain uses TRBV9 with TRBJ1-2, with D hard to call. Germline V gene data show CDR1 as SGDLS and CDR2 as YYNGEE. This CDR3 has 13 amino acids. Trimming removed 4 bases at V and 4 bases at J, with 11 bases between. CDR3 sequence: CASSPLQSYGYTF. The DNA for the CDR3 is TGTGCCAGCAGCCCCCTGCAGAGCTATGGCTACACCTTC.